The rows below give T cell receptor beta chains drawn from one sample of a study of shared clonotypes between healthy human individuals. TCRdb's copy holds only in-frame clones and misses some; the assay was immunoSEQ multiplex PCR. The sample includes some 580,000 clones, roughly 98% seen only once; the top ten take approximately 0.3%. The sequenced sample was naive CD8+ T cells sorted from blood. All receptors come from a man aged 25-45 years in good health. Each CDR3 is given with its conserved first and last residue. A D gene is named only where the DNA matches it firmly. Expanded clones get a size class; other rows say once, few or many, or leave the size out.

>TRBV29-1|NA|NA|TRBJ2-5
CSVDRGIQETQYF
TGCAGCGTTGACCGGGGAATCCAAGAGACCCAGTACTTC
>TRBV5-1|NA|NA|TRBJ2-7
CASSLRGMVSYEQYF
TGCGCCAGCAGCTTGCGGGGGATGGTTAGCTACGAGCAGTACTTC
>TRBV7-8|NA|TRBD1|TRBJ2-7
CASIGQGISTGEQYF
TGTGCCAGCATCGGACAGGGGATTAGTACGGGCGAGCAGTACTTC
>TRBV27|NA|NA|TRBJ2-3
CASSLDDYDTQYF
TGTGCCAGCAGTTTGGACGACTACGATACGCAGTATTTT
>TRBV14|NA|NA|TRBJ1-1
CASSQDLGTLMNTEAFF
TGTGCCAGCAGCCAAGATTTGGGAACCCTGATGAACACTGAAGCTTTCTTT
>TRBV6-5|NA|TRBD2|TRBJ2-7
CASTALAGGSYEQYF
TGTGCCAGCACCGCTCTAGCGGGAGGTTCCTACGAGCAGTACTTC
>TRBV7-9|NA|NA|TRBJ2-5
CASSRRAGSIETQYF
TGTGCCAGCAGTCGGAGGGCAGGGAGTATTGAGACCCAGTACTTC
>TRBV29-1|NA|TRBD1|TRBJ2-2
CSGKDRDGDTGELFF
TGCAGCGGAAAGGACAGGGATGGGGACACCGGGGAGCTGTTTTTT
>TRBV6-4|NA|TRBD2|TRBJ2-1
CASSTSTSGRAPYNEQFF
TGTGCCAGCAGTACTTCAACTAGCGGGAGGGCCCCCTACAATGAGCAGTTCTTC
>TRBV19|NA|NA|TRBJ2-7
CASSAGPAYEQYF
TGTGCCAGTAGTGCGGGACCGGCCTACGAGCAGTACTTC
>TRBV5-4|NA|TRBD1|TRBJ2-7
CASSPDRGPYEQYF
TGTGCCAGCAGCCCGGACAGGGGCCCCTACGAGCAGTACTTC
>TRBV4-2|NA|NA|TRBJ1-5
CASSQSSSGQPQHF
TGTGCCAGCAGCCAAAGCTCCTCTGGTCAGCCCCAGCATTTT
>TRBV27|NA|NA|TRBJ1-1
CASSGVATEAFF
TGTGCCAGCAGTGGGGTGGCGACTGAAGCTTTCTTT
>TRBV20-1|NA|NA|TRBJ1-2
CSARPGGGYTF
TGCAGTGCTAGACCCGGTGGTGGCTACACCTTC
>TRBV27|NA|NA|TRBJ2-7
CASSGQGWDGEQYF
TGTGCCAGCAGTGGCCAGGGATGGGACGGCGAGCAGTACTTC
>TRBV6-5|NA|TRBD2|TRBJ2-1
CAVMGGNEQFF
TGTGCCGTAATGGGGGGGAATGAGCAGTTCTTC
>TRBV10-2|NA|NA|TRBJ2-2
CASRWEGGELFF
TGCGCCAGCAGATGGGAAGGAGGGGAGCTGTTTTTT
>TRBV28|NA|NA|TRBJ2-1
CASSWGLPLRESSYNEQFF
TGTGCCAGCAGTTGGGGGCTCCCATTACGGGAGAGCTCCTACAATGAGCAGTTCTTC
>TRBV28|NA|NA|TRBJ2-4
CASSPPGTLAKNIQYF
TGTGCCAGCAGTCCCCCCGGGACGTTAGCCAAAAACATTCAGTACTTC
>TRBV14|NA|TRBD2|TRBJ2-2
CASSHSGRVNTGELFF
TGTGCCAGCAGCCATAGCGGGAGGGTGAACACCGGGGAGCTGTTTTTT
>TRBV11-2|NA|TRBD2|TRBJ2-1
CASSLHSGGTYNEQFF
TGTGCCAGCAGCTTACATAGCGGGGGGACCTACAATGAGCAGTTCTTC
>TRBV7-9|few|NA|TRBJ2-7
CASSRSDFTYEQYF
TGTGCCAGCAGCCGGTCGGATTTTACCTACGAGCAGTACTTC
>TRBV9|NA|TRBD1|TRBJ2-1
CASSVGWTGVIF
TGTGCCAGCAGCGTAGGGTGGACAGGGGTGATCTTC
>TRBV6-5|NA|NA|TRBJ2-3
CASSQGEGFADTQYF
TGTGCCAGCAGCCAAGGCGAGGGTTTCGCAGATACGCAGTATTTT
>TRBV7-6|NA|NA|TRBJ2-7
CASSLELTSSYEQYF
TGTGCCAGCAGCTTAGAACTGACGAGCTCCTACGAGCAGTACTTC
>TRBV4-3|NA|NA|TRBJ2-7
CASSQERQGNYEQYF
TGCGCCAGCAGCCAAGAACGGCAGGGGAACTACGAGCAGTACTTC
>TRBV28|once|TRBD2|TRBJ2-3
CASSSRDYTSTDTQYF
TGTGCCAGCAGTTCCCGGGACTATACTAGCACAGATACGCAGTATTTT
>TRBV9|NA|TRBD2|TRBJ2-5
CASSVGSLAGARETQYF
TGTGCCAGCAGCGTAGGGTCGTTAGCGGGAGCTCGAGAGACCCAGTACTTC
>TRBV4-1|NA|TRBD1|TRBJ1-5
CASSDHPTGGNQPQHF
TGCGCCAGCAGCGACCACCCGACAGGGGGCAATCAGCCCCAGCATTTT
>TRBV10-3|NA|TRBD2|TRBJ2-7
CATGTSGSYEQYF
TGTGCCACTGGGACTAGCGGGAGCTACGAGCAGTACTTC
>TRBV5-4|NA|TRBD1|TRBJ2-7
CASSSDRGYEQYF
TGTGCCAGCAGCTCGGACAGGGGCTACGAGCAGTACTTC
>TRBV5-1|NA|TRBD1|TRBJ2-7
CASSLGQGRYEQYF
TGCGCCAGCAGCTTGGGACAGGGGCGCTACGAGCAGTACTTC
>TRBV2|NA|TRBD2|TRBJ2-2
CASSDWTSGRVGLGGELFF
TGTGCCAGCAGTGATTGGACTAGCGGGAGAGTTGGGTTGGGAGGAGAGCTGTTTTTT
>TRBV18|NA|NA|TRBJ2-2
CASSRGSTGELFF
TGTGCCAGCTCACGTGGTTCAACCGGGGAGCTGTTTTTT
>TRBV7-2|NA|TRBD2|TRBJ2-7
CASSGTSGTQYEQYF
TGTGCCAGCAGCGGGACTAGCGGGACCCAATACGAGCAGTACTTC
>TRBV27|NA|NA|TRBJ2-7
CASSTGVSYEQYF
TGTGCCAGCAGCACCGGGGTCTCCTACGAGCAGTACTTC
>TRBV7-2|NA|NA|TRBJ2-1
CASRMTTANEQFF
TGTGCCAGCAGGATGACTACCGCCAATGAGCAGTTCTTC
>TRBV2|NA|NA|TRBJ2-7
CASSERPATYEQYF
TGTGCCAGCAGTGAGCGCCCTGCGACCTACGAGCAGTACTTC
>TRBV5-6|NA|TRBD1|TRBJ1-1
CASSQTGGRNTEAFF
TGTGCCAGCAGCCAGACAGGGGGCCGGAACACTGAAGCTTTCTTT
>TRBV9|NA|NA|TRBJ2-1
CASDSQAGEQFF
TGTGCCAGCGATTCCCAGGCCGGTGAGCAGTTCTTC
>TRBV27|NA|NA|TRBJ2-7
CASSSGSYEQYF
TGTGCCAGCAGTAGCGGATCCTACGAGCAGTACTTC
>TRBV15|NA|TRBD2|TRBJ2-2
CATSRDRGSGVGELFF
TGTGCCACCAGCAGAGATCGAGGTAGCGGGGTGGGGGAGCTGTTTTTT
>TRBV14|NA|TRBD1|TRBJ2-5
CASSQRRDSFLGETQYF
TGTGCCAGCAGCCAAAGAAGGGACAGCTTCCTCGGGGAGACCCAGTACTTC
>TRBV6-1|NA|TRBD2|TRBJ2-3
CATPGTSGKVAQYF
TGTGCCACCCCGGGGACTAGCGGGAAGGTGGCGCAGTATTTT
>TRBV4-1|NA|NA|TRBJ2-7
CASSQEADYPYEQYF
TGCGCCAGCAGCCAAGAGGCGGACTACCCCTACGAGCAGTACTTC
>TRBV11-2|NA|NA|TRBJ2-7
CASSSSSTSYEQYF
TGTGCCAGCAGCTCTTCCTCGACTAGCTACGAGCAGTACTTC
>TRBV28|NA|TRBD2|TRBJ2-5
CASSSSGTSGSETQYF
TGTGCCAGCAGTTCCTCGGGGACTAGCGGGTCAGAGACCCAGTACTTC
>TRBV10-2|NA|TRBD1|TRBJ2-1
CASEGPDRDHEQFF
TGCGCCAGCGAAGGACCGGACAGGGACCATGAGCAGTTCTTC
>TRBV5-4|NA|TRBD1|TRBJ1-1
CASTDRELNTEAFF
TGTGCCAGCACTGACAGGGAACTTAACACTGAAGCTTTCTTT
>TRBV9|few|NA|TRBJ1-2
CASSVGDKNYGYTF
TGTGCCAGCAGCGTGGGGGACAAGAACTATGGCTACACCTTC
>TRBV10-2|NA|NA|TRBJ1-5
CASSEVGQPQHF
TGCGCCAGCAGTGAGGTTGGCCAGCCCCAGCATTTT
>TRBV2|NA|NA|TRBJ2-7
CASSDSTYEQYF
TGTGCCAGCAGTGACAGTACCTACGAGCAGTACTTC
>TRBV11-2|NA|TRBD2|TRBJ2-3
CASSFDQWGTSRTDTQYF
TGTGCCAGCAGCTTTGACCAATGGGGGACTAGTCGCACAGATACGCAGTATTTT
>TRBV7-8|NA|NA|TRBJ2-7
CASGTLSPPGSLTYEQYF
TGTGCCAGCGGGACCCTCTCCCCCCCCGGGTCGCTGACCTACGAGCAGTACTTC
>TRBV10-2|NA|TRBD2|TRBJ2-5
CASSVGLAGVETQYF
TGCGCCAGCAGCGTTGGACTAGCGGGAGTGGAGACCCAGTACTTC
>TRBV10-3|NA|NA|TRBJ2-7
CAISELKHEQYF
TGTGCCATCAGTGAACTGAAGCACGAGCAGTACTTC
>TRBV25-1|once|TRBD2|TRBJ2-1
CASSNGLAGVNEQFF
TGTGCCAGCAGCAACGGACTAGCGGGAGTAAATGAGCAGTTCTTC